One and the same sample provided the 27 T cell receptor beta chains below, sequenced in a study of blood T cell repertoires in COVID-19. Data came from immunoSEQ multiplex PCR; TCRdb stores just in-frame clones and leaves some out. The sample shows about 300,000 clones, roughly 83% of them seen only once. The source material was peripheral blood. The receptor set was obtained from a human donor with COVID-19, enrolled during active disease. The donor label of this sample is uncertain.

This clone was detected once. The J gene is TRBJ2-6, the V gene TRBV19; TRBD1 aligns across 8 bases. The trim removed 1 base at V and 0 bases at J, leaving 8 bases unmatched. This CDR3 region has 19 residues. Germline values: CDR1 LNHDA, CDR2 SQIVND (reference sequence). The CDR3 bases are TGTGCCAGTAGTATAGTGGGGCAGGGGGCGATCTCTGGGGCCAACGTCCTGACTTTC. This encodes CASSIVGQGAISGANVLTF.

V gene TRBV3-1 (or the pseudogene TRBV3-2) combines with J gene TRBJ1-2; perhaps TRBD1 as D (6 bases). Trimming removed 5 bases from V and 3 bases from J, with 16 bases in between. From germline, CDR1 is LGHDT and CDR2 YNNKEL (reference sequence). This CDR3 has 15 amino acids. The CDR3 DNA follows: TGTGCCAGCAGCAGCAGGGGCTACGATGACTATGGCTACACCTTC. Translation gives CASSSRGYDDYGYTF.

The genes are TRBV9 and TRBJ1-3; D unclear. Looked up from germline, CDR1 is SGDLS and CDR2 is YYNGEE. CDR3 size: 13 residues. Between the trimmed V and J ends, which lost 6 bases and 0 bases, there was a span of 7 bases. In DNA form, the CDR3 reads TGTGCCAGCACCACATACTCTGGAAACACCATATATTTT. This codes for CASTTYSGNTIYF.

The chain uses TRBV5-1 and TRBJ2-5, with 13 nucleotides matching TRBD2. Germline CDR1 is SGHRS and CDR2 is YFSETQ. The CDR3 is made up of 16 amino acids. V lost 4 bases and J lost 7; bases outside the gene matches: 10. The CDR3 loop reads CASSDPTSGRDRTQYF. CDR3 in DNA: TGCGCCAGCAGCGACCCAACTAGCGGGAGGGATCGGACCCAGTACTTC.

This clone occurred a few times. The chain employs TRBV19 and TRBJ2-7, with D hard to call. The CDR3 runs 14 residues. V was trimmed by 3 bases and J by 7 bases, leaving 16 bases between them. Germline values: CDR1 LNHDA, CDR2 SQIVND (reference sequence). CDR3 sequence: CASSISPARPEQYF. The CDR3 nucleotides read TGTGCCAGTAGTATTAGTCCAGCGAGACCGGAGCAGTACTTC.

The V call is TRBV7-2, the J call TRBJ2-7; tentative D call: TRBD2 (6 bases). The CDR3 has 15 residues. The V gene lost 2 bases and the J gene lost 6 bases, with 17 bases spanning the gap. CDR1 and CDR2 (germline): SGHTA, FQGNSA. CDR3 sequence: CASSLNTGVRAEQYF. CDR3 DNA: TGTGCCAGCAGCTTAAACACGGGAGTGAGAGCCGAGCAGTACTTC.

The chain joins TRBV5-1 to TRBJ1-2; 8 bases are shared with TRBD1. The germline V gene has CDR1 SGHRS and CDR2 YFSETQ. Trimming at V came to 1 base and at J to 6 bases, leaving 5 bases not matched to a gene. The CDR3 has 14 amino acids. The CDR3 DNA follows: TGCGCCAGCAGCTTGAGCGCAGGGGGCGATGGCTACACCTTC. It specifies CASSLSAGGDGYTF.

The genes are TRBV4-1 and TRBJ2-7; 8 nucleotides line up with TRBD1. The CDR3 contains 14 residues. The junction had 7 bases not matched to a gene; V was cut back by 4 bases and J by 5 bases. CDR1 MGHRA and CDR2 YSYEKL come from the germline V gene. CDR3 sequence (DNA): TGCGCCAGCAGCCCAGACAGGGGAAGGGACGAGCAGTACTTC. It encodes CASSPDRGRDEQYF.

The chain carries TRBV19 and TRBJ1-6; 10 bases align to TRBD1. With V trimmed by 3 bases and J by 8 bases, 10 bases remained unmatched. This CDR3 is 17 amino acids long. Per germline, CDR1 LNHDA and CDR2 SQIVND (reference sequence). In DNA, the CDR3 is TGTGCCAGTAGTATTATTCCCGGACAGGGGGTTGATTCACCCCTCCACTTT. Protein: CASSIIPGQGVDSPLHF.

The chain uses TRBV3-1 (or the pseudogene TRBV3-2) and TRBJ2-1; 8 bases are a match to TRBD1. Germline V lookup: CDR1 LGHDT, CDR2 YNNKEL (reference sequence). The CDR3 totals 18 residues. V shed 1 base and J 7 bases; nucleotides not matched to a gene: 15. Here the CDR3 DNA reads TGTGCCAGCAGCCAAGGAGGGCAGGGGGCGAAATTTGGAAATGAGCAGTTCTTC. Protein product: CASSQGGQGAKFGNEQFF.

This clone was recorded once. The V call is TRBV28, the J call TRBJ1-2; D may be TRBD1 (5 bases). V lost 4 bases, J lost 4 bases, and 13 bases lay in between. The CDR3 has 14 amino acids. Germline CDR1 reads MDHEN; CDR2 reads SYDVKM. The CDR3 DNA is TGTGCCAGCAGTTCACCCCGGGGGACCTATGGCTACACCTTC. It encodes CASSSPRGTYGYTF.

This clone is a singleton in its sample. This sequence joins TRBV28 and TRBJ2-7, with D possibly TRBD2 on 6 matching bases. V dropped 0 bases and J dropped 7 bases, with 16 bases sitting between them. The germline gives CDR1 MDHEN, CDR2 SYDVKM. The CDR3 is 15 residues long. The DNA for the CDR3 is TGTGCCAGCAGTTTATGGTCCGCGGGAACTCGGGAGCAGTACTTC. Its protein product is CASSLWSAGTREQYF.

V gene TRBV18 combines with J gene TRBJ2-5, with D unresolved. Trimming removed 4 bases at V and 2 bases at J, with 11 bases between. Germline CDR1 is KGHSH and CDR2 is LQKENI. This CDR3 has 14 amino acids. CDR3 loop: CASSLSLEQETQYF. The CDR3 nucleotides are TGTGCCAGCTCACTATCTTTGGAGCAAGAGACCCAGTACTTC.

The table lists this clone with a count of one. For the CDR3, the DNA is TGTGCCAGCAGTGCTCCGACCGGACAGGGCGTTTGGACCGGGGAGCTGTTTTTT. It yields the protein CASSAPTGQGVWTGELFF. The chain recombines TRBV28 with TRBJ2-2, with 8 bases lining up with TRBD1. CDR1 MDHEN and CDR2 SYDVKM come from the germline V gene. V shed 5 bases, J shed 5 bases, and the junction held 16 bases outside the gene matches. The CDR3 is made up of 18 amino acids. Looking up the rest from reference TRBV28 and TRBJ2-2 gives the full variable domain: DVKVTQSSRYLVKRTGEKVFLECVQDMDHENMFWYRQDPGLGLRLIYFSYDVKMKEKGDIPEGYSVSREKKERFSLILESASTNQTSMYLCASSAPTGQGVWTGELFFGEGSRLTVL.

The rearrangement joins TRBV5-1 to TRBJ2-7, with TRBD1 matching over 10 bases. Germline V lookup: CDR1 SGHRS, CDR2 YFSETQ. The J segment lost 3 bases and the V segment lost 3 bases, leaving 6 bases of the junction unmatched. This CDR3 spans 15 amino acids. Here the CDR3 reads CASSSETGGIYEQYF. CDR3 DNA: TGCGCCAGCAGCTCTGAGACAGGGGGCATCTACGAGCAGTACTTC.

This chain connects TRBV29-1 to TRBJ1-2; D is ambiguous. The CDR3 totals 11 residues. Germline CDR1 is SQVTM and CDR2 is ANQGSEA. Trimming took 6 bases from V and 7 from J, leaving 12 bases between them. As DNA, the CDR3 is TGCAGCGTGAGGGAAAGTGTTGGCTACACCTTC. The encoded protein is CSVRESVGYTF.

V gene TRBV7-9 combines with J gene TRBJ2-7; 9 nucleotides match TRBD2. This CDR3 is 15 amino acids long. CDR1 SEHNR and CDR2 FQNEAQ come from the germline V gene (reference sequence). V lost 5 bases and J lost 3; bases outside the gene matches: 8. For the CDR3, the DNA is TGTGCCAGCAGCCTCGGGACTAGCACGGTCTACGAGCAGTACTTC. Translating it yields CASSLGTSTVYEQYF. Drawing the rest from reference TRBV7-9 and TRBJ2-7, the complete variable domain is DTGVSQNPRHKITKRGQNVTFRCDPISEHNRLYWYRQTLGQGPEFLTYFQNEAQLEKSRLLSDRFSAERPKGSFSTLEIQRTEQGDSAMYLCASSLGTSTVYEQYFGPGTRLTVT.

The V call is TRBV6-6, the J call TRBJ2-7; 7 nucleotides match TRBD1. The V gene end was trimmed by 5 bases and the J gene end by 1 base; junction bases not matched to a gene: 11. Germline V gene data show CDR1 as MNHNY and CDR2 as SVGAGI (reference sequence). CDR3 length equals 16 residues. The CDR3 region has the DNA TGTGCCAGCAGTCTATACGGGACAGATACTTCCTACGAGCAGTACTTC. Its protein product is CASSLYGTDTSYEQYF.

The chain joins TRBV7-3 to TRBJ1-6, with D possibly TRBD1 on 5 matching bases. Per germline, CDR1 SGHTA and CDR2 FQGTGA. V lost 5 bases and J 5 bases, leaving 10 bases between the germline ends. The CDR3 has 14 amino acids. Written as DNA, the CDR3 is TGTGCCAGCAGCCCGACAGTGAATAATTCACCCCTCCACTTT. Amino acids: CASSPTVNNSPLHF.

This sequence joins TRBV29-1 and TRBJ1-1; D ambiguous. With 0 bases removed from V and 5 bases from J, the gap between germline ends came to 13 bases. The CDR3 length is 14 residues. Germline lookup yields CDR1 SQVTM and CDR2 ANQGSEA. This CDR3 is CSVEDLAGITEAFF. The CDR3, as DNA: TGCAGCGTTGAAGATCTAGCAGGTATAACTGAAGCTTTCTTT.

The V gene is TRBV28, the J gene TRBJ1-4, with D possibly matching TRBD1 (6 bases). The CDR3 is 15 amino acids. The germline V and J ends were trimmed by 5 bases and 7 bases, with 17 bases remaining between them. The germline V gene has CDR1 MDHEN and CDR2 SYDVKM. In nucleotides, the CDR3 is TGTGCCAGCAGTCCACCGGGGGGGGCTGTTGAAAAACTGTTTTTT. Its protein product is CASSPPGGAVEKLFF.

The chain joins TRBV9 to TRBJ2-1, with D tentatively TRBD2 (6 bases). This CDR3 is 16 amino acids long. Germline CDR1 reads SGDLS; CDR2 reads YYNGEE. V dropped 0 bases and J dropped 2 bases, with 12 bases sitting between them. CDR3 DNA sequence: TGTGCCAGCAGCGTAGGGGGTAGCGGCACCTACAATGAGCAGTTCTTC. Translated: CASSVGGSGTYNEQFF.

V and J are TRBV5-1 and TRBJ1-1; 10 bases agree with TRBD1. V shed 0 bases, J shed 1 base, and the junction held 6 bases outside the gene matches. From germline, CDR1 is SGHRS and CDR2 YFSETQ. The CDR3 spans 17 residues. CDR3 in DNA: TGCGCCAGCAGCTTGGAGACAGGGGGCCTGCCGAACACTGAAGCTTTCTTT. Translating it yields CASSLETGGLPNTEAFF.

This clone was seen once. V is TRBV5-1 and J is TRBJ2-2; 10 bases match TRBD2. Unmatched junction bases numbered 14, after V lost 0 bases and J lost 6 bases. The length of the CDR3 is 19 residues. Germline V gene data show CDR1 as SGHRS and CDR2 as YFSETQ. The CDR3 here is CASSLVASGSRFFSGELFF. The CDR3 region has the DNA TGCGCCAGCAGCTTGGTGGCTAGCGGGAGCAGATTTTTCTCCGGGGAGCTGTTTTTT. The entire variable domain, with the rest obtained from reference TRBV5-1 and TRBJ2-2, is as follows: KAGVTQTPRYLIKTRGQQVTLSCSPISGHRSVSWYQQTPGQGLQFLFEYFSETQRNKGNFPGRFSGRQFSNSRSEMNVSTLELGDSALYLCASSLVASGSRFFSGELFFGEGSRLTVL.

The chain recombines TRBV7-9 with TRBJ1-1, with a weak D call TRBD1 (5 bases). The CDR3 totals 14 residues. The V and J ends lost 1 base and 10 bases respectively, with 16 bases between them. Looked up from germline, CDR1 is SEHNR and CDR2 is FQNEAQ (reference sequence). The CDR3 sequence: CASSLVGGREVAFF. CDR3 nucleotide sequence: TGTGCCAGCAGCTTAGTGGGCGGCAGGGAAGTAGCTTTCTTT.

CDR3 amino acids: CASSQGRGSQETQYF. CDR3 DNA: TGTGCCAGCAGCCAAGGGCGCGGGTCCCAAGAGACCCAGTACTTC. V usage is TRBV3-1 (or the pseudogene TRBV3-2) and J usage is TRBJ2-5; maybe TRBD2 (5 bases). The V end was cut by 1 base, the J end by 1 base, with 10 bases between. This CDR3 has 15 residues. The germline V gene encodes CDR1 LGHDT and CDR2 YNNKEL (reference sequence).

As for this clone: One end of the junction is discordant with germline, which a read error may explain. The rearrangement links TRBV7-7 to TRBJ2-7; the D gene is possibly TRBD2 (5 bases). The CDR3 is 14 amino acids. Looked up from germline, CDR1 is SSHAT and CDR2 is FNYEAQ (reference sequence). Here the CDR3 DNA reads TGTGCTAGCAGCTTAGACGCGGGTCTCTACGAGCAGTACTTC. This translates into CASSLDAGLYEQYF.